The 29 T cell receptor beta chains reported below all come from one sample, sequenced in a study of T cell responses to AZD1222 COVID-19 vaccine. The method was immunoSEQ multiplex PCR; TCRdb's version includes in-frame clones alone and lacks a portion of them. The data show tens of thousands of clones, less than 85% seen once. The sample was peripheral blood, taken on day 0 of AZD1222 vaccination. These receptors all come from an adult in good health.

V is TRBV7-6 and J is TRBJ2-7, with 7 bases aligning to TRBD1. Germline CDR1 SGHVS, CDR2 FNYEAQ. The CDR3 runs 15 residues. Germline trimming cut 5 bases from V and 2 bases from J; bases unmatched to any gene: 9. This CDR3 reads CASSRTQGTTYEQYF. CDR3 bases: TGTGCCAGCAGCCGAACACAGGGGACGACCTACGAGCAGTACTTC.

The rearrangement joins TRBV28 to TRBJ1-2, with unresolved D. CDR3 size: 14 residues. The germline V and J ends were trimmed by 2 bases and 0 bases, with 7 bases remaining between them. Germline loops: CDR1 MDHEN, CDR2 SYDVKM. For the CDR3, the DNA is TGTGCCAGCAGTTTAGGGGTGGCTAACTATGGCTACACCTTC. This encodes CASSLGVANYGYTF.

This chain links TRBV7-9 with TRBJ2-7; TRBD1 might be the D (6 bases). Trimming removed 5 bases from V and 5 bases from J, with 13 bases in between. The CDR3 consists of 13 residues. CDR1 is SEHNR and CDR2 is FQNEAQ in the germline V gene (reference sequence). The CDR3 nucleotides are TGTGCCAGCAGCCCTTTCCCAGGGGACGAGCAGTACTTC. Amino acids: CASSPFPGDEQYF.

The chain joins TRBV28 to TRBJ2-7; TRBD1 might be the D (6 bases). V was trimmed by 1 base and J by 6 bases, leaving 13 bases between them. The CDR3 extends over 14 amino acids. Germline CDR1 is MDHEN and CDR2 is SYDVKM. The CDR3 DNA reads as TGTGCCAGCAGTTTATATCGACAGGTGGTCGAGCAGTACTTC. Translated: CASSLYRQVVEQYF.

V usage is TRBV6-1 and J usage is TRBJ2-3; a possible D gene is TRBD2 (6 bases). There are 15 residues in the CDR3. V was cut by 2 bases and J by 3 bases, with 12 bases left in between. The V gene's germline CDR1 is MNHNS and CDR2 SASEGT. CDR3 coding DNA: TGTGCCAGCAGTGAAAACTTTCGGGGGACAGATACGCAGTATTTT. It translates to CASSENFRGTDTQYF.

The chain couples TRBV28 to TRBJ1-1; D possibly corresponds to TRBD1 (6 bases). Germline V gene data show CDR1 as MDHEN and CDR2 as SYDVKM. There are 15 residues in the CDR3. The V and J ends lost 7 bases and 10 bases respectively, with 25 bases between them. CDR3 nucleotides: TGTGCCAGCATGGACGGGGGCGCGGGGTCGGTGGCAGCTTTCTTT. It yields the protein CASMDGGAGSVAAFF.

The V call is TRBV7-3, the J call TRBJ1-4; 11 bases align to TRBD1. The J segment lost 1 base and the V segment lost 5 bases, leaving 12 bases of the junction unmatched. There are 19 residues in the CDR3. Germline values: CDR1 SGHTA, CDR2 FQGTGA. CDR3 in DNA: TGTGCCAGCAGCCCGCGTCCCGGGACAGGGGGGGGAACTAATGAAAAACTGTTTTTT. Translation gives CASSPRPGTGGGTNEKLFF. The complete variable domain, with remaining parts taken from reference TRBV7-3 and TRBJ1-4, reads GAGVSQTPSNKVTEKGKYVELRCDPISGHTALYWYRQSLGQGPEFLIYFQGTGAADDSGLPNDRFFAVRPEGSVSTLKIQRTERGDSAVYLCASSPRPGTGGGTNEKLFFGSGTQLSVL.

The chain links TRBV7-9 to TRBJ2-7, with D possibly matching TRBD1 (7 bases). CDR1 is SEHNR and CDR2 is FQNEAQ in the germline V gene (reference sequence). There are 15 residues in the CDR3. V lost 0 bases and J 4 bases, leaving 13 bases between the germline ends. Here the CDR3 reads CASSLAGGTAYEQYF. The CDR3 coding sequence is TGTGCCAGCAGCTTAGCAGGGGGGACAGCTTACGAGCAGTACTTC.

This clone is termed medium-sized. The CDR3 DNA follows: TGTGCCAGCAGCTCAACAGGGGGTATGGAAGAGACCCAGTACTTC. Encoded protein: CASSSTGGMEETQYF. The chain couples TRBV5-6 to TRBJ2-5; 8 nucleotides agree with TRBD1. The CDR3 spans 15 residues. Per the germline V gene, CDR1 is SGHDT and CDR2 is YYEEEE. The V segment lost 3 bases and the J segment 3 bases; nucleotides outside the gene matches: 7.

V and J are TRBV4-2 and TRBJ2-7, with D maybe TRBD2 (6 bases). Between the trimmed V and J ends, which lost 2 bases and 4 bases, there was a span of 12 bases. The CDR3 is 14 amino acids. The germline CDR1 and CDR2 sequences are LGHNA and YNFKEQ. The CDR3 DNA reads as TGTGCCAGCAGCCAACCCTTAGCGGCTTACGAGCAGTACTTC. Translated, it gives CASSQPLAAYEQYF.

V usage is TRBV5-1 and J usage is TRBJ2-2; weak D call: TRBD1 (6 bases). V dropped 3 bases and J dropped 5 bases, with 14 bases sitting between them. Per germline, CDR1 SGHRS and CDR2 YFSETQ. The length of the CDR3 is 15 residues. The CDR3 bases are TGCGCCAGCAGCTGGAAAGAAACAGGGACCGGGGAGCTGTTTTTT. Translated: CASSWKETGTGELFF. The full variable domain, rest sourced from reference TRBV5-1 and TRBJ2-2, is KAGVTQTPRYLIKTRGQQVTLSCSPISGHRSVSWYQQTPGQGLQFLFEYFSETQRNKGNFPGRFSGRQFSNSRSEMNVSTLELGDSALYLCASSWKETGTGELFFGEGSRLTVL.

V and J are TRBV5-1 and TRBJ1-2, with a weak D call TRBD1 (6 bases). The ends were cut back, 0 bases at V and 6 bases at J, with 12 bases in the middle. From germline, CDR1 is SGHRS and CDR2 YFSETQ. The length of the CDR3 is 14 residues. CDR3 DNA: TGCGCCAGCAGCTTGGTTCTCCCAGGGGATGGCTACACCTTC. This encodes CASSLVLPGDGYTF.

The chain combines TRBV28 with TRBJ1-2; 8 nucleotides line up with TRBD1. V lost 6 bases to trimming and J lost 3 bases; unmatched junction nucleotides: 12. The CDR3 covers 16 residues. Germline CDR1 MDHEN, CDR2 SYDVKM. In nucleotides, the CDR3 is TGTGCCAGCAGCGCGGCAGGGGGCGCGGGGGACTATGGCTACACCTTC. Amino acid sequence: CASSAAGGAGDYGYTF.

V usage is TRBV6-2 or TRBV6-3 and J usage is TRBJ2-7; D not resolved. Germline V gene data show CDR1 as MNHEY and CDR2 as SVGEGT. Trimming cost V 2 bases and J 3 bases, with 11 bases left between them. This CDR3 region has 14 residues. Here the CDR3 DNA reads TGTGCCAGCAGTTACGAAGGCGCATACTACGAGCAGTACTTC. Its protein product is CASSYEGAYYEQYF.

V usage is TRBV18 and J usage is TRBJ1-2; TRBD1 matches at 7 bases. CDR3 length: 12 residues. Germline-derived CDR1 and CDR2 are KGHSH and LQKENI. J lost 6 bases, V lost 2 bases, and 0 bases had no gene match. CDR3 residues: CASSPGTDGYTF. The DNA for the CDR3 is TGTGCCAGCTCACCAGGGACAGATGGCTACACCTTC.

The J gene is TRBJ2-2, the V gene TRBV5-1; 7 bases match TRBD1. Germline V gene lookup returns CDR1 SGHRS and CDR2 YFSETQ. The CDR3 runs 14 residues. With V trimmed by 3 bases and J by 4 bases, 3 bases remained unmatched. The CDR3 region has the DNA TGCGCCAGCAGCTGGGGACAGTCCACCGGGGAGCTGTTTTTT. Translated, it gives CASSWGQSTGELFF.

The CDR3 bases are TGTGCCAGCACGGGGGAGAAGCGGAGCACAGATACGCAGTATTTT. Translation: CASTGEKRSTDTQYF. The chain is built from TRBV28 and TRBJ2-3; TRBD2 is a possible D gene (6 bases). CDR1 and CDR2 (germline): MDHEN, SYDVKM. The V end lost 7 bases, the J end lost 0 bases, and 14 bases lay between the germline ends. This CDR3 is 15 amino acids long.

This clone is a singleton in its sample. This CDR3 is CASSRAPNEKLFF. The CDR3 DNA reads TGTGCCAGCAGTAGAGCCCCTAATGAAAAACTGTTTTTT. The V gene is TRBV2, the J gene TRBJ1-4; D not certain. Trimming shortened V by 5 bases and J by 3 bases, and 7 bases separated the two germline ends. The CDR3 runs 13 residues. Germline lookup yields CDR1 SNHLY and CDR2 FYNNEI.

The genes are TRBV5-6 and TRBJ1-6; D not resolved. Germline V gene lookup returns CDR1 SGHDT and CDR2 YYEEEE. This CDR3 is 16 amino acids long. V was pared by 1 base and J by 6 bases, with 14 bases between. CDR3 bases: TGTGCCAGCAGCTTGAAGGTGGTAGGGAGTAATTCACCCCTCCACTTT. This translates into CASSLKVVGSNSPLHF.

The gene calls are TRBV15 and TRBJ1-1; no reliable D call. The V end was cut by 1 base, the J end by 9 bases, with 12 bases between. This CDR3 has 13 residues. CDR1 and CDR2 from the germline V gene are LNHNV and YYDKDF (reference sequence). DNA of the CDR3: TGTGCCACCAGCAGAGTGGTTGGCAGGCAAGCTTTCTTT. Translated: CATSRVVGRQAFF. Full variable domain (outside the CDR3, taken from reference TRBV15 and TRBJ1-1): DAMVIQNPRYQVTQFGKPVTLSCSQTLNHNVMYWYQQKSSQAPKLLFHYYDKDFNNEADTPDNFQSRRPNTSFCFLDIRSPGLGDTAMYLCATSRVVGRQAFFGQGTRLTVV.

There are a few counts of this clone. The chain carries TRBV11-3 and TRBJ2-1; D may match TRBD1 or TRBD2 (6 bases each). V was cut by 5 bases and J by 4 bases, with 15 bases left in between. The V gene's germline CDR1 is SGHNT and CDR2 YENEEA. This CDR3 contains 15 residues. The CDR3, as DNA: TGTGCCAGCAGCCGATCCCGGGGGCCTTACAATGAGCAGTTCTTC. It specifies CASSRSRGPYNEQFF.

The chain combines TRBV2 with TRBJ2-3; D unclear. There are 13 residues in the CDR3. Germline CDR1 is SNHLY and CDR2 is FYNNEI. Trimming shortened V by 8 bases and J by 1 base, and 10 bases separated the two germline ends. The CDR3 sequence: CASGGVGTDTQYF. As DNA, the CDR3 is TGTGCCAGCGGTGGGGTGGGCACAGATACGCAGTATTTT.

The chain links TRBV10-3 to TRBJ2-7; D is perhaps TRBD1 (6 bases). The CDR3 contains 15 residues. Trimming removed 0 bases at V and 4 bases at J, with 13 bases between. CDR1 and CDR2 (germline): ENHRY, SYGVKD. The CDR3 nucleotides read TGTGCCATCAGTGAGTCATTTGCAGGGGAGTACGAGCAGTACTTC. As protein: CAISESFAGEYEQYF.

This sequence joins TRBV11-2 and TRBJ1-2; perhaps TRBD1 as D (6 bases). Germline CDR1 and CDR2: SGHAT and FQNNGV. V dropped 5 bases and J dropped 7 bases, with 14 bases sitting between them. This CDR3 spans 13 amino acids. CDR3 sequence reads: CASSPGASFGYTF. The DNA of the CDR3 is TGTGCCAGCAGCCCGGGGGCGAGTTTTGGCTACACCTTC.

The J gene is TRBJ1-1, the V gene TRBV5-1; D remains unclear. CDR1 SGHRS and CDR2 YFSETQ come from the germline V gene. Trimming removed 2 bases at V and 1 base at J, with 6 bases between. The CDR3 spans 13 residues. The CDR3 here is CASSFGGNTEAFF. The CDR3 DNA sequence: TGCGCCAGCAGCTTTGGTGGGAACACTGAAGCTTTCTTT.

This chain joins TRBV27 and TRBJ2-5; 8 nucleotides agree with TRBD2. Germline CDR1 MNHEY, CDR2 SMNVEV (reference sequence). The CDR3 contains 18 residues. Trimming cost V 5 bases and J 0 bases; bases outside gene matches: 14. CDR3 sequence (DNA): TGTGCCAGCAGTCAACAAGGAATTAGCGGGACCTACCAAGAGACCCAGTACTTC. Protein sequence: CASSQQGISGTYQETQYF.

The chain couples TRBV7-6 to TRBJ2-1, with TRBD2 identical over 7 bases. In germline, CDR1 is SGHVS, CDR2 FNYEAQ. With 1 base clipped from V and 4 bases from J, the junction kept 10 bases outside the gene matches. This CDR3 comprises 17 residues. CDR3 in amino acids: CASSLEASGTLYNEQFF. CDR3 coding DNA: TGTGCCAGCAGCTTAGAGGCTAGCGGTACCTTATACAATGAGCAGTTCTTC. The variable domain in full, with the rest retrieved from reference TRBV7-6 and TRBJ2-1, is GAGVSQSPRYKVTKRGQDVALRCDPISGHVSLYWYRQALGQGPEFLTYFNYEAQQDKSGLPNDRFSAERPEGSISTLTIQRTEQRDSAMYRCASSLEASGTLYNEQFFGPGTRLTVL.

V usage is TRBV28 and J usage is TRBJ1-5; no clear D gene. This CDR3 contains 15 residues. Germline CDR1 reads MDHEN; CDR2 reads SYDVKM. V gave up 3 bases and J gave up 4 bases, with 13 bases separating them. The CDR3 DNA sequence: TGTGCCAGCAGTTTCGCGGGGTTAAGTAATCAGCCCCAGCATTTT. Translation gives CASSFAGLSNQPQHF.

The J gene is TRBJ2-7, the V gene TRBV7-2; D call uncertain. Germline loops: CDR1 SGHTA, CDR2 FQGNSA. Trimming shortened V by 0 bases and J by 3 bases, and 6 bases separated the two germline ends. This CDR3 is 13 amino acids long. In nucleotides, the CDR3 is TGTGCCAGCAGCTTAGCTGTCCTCTACGAGCAGTACTTC. Its protein is CASSLAVLYEQYF. Looking up the rest from reference TRBV7-2 and TRBJ2-7 gives the full variable domain: GAGVSQSPSNKVTEKGKDVELRCDPISGHTALYWYRQSLGQGLEFLIYFQGNSAPDKSGLPSDRFSAERTGGSVSTLTIQRTQQEDSAVYLCASSLAVLYEQYFGPGTRLTVT.